This T cell receptor beta chain originates from a study of vaccination effects on CD4 cells after COVID-19. General study results and limits: Marked clonal contraction was seen late after vaccination (in both infection- and vaccine-induced clones).

Sequencing used immunoSEQ multiplex PCR; TCRdb keeps in-frame clones, though not all of them. The sample records approximately 40,000 clones, 73% being singletons. About this clone itself: Its specificity is not known.

Ahead of sequencing, the ViraFEST assay grew antigen-specific CD4+ T cells using viral peptide pools. Between days 9 and 11 of culture, CD4+ T cells were separated out. Between March and December 2020, the person had a SARS-CoV-2 infection that PCR confirmed. Cultures of some 1.8 million PBMC per well contained approximately 10 IU/ml IL-2 plus 10 ug/ml peptides. With 6 bases removed from V and 1 base from J, the gap between germline ends came to 16 bases. Germline V gene sequence: CDR1 SGHRS, CDR2 YFSETQ. This CDR3 has 15 residues. Sequencing was performed on CD4+ T cells from PBMCs cultured with a peptide pool, taken before COVID-19 vaccination. The gene calls are TRBV5-1 and TRBJ1-1; no reliable D call. This receptor was taken from a human donor who had a prior SARS-CoV-2 infection. In DNA, the CDR3 is TGCGCCAGCACCTTAGCTCCGGGTGCGAACACTGAAGCTTTCTTT. It translates to CASTLAPGANTEAFF.